This is a list of T cell receptor beta chains from one sample in a study of blood T cell repertoires in COVID-19. Repertoires were generated with immunoSEQ multiplex PCR, while TCRdb's copy carries only in-frame clones and drops some. This table has around 50,000 clones, just under 90% appearing once. The sequenced material came from peripheral blood. These receptors all stem from a woman aged 55-69 years with COVID-19, enrolled during active disease. Each CDR3 is given without its conserved first and last residue. Fields, in order: clone size, D gene, V gene, CDR3 protein. The D gene is left open where the match is weak. The size entry is marked missing in some rows and otherwise reads once, few, many or a size class.

once TRBD1 TRBV4-1 ASSRPGQSNTGELF
- TRBD1 TRBV9 ASSFRQGVNSPLH
- - TRBV6-1 ASSEATGGTNEKLF
- - TRBV6-5 ASRTSVNSGNTIY
- - TRBV28 ASSPYRQNTEAF
once TRBD1 TRBV5-1 ASSLGDRGLHGYT
many - TRBV10-1 ANPSAGEQF
- TRBD2 TRBV15 ATSRVIAGVNEQY
- TRBD2 TRBV2 ASSPRTSGPHNEQF
- - TRBV9 ASSPNSDSPNTEAF
few - TRBV1 TSSHLTSGSNEQF
- - TRBV29-1 SVDRVDEQF
- - TRBV3-1/TRBV3-2 ASQTGTSGNTIY
- TRBD1 TRBV30 AWSPRGQGEAF
- TRBD1 TRBV28 ASSPQMDRGEDEQY
few - TRBV27 ASKEGGTEAF
- - TRBV2 ASRAQGGYTEAF
- TRBD1 TRBV11-3 ASSPFDREETQY
few - TRBV11-3 ASSLGWAGNEQF
- - TRBV14 ASNQGVSNEQF
- - TRBV6-5 ASSYSTVGEKLF
- - TRBV28 ASSSPRVAAAKNIQY
- TRBD2 TRBV5-8 ASSLLTSGYNEQF
- TRBD1 TRBV2 ASSDPTGPNQPQH
- TRBD2 TRBV29-1 SVEVPLAGETDTQY
- TRBD1 TRBV28 ASSRQGRTEAF
- - TRBV18 ASSPGRNTDTQY
- - TRBV6-6 ASSYRGESNSPLH
once TRBD2 TRBV28 ASSPAGRSYNEQF
- TRBD1 TRBV28 ASSPTGGRYTEAF
- TRBD1 TRBV6-5 ASSRGQGPYEQY
- - TRBV18 ASTFYSSYEQY
- - TRBV2 ASLAQALDYSPLH